These T cell receptor beta chains were read from a single sample in a study of vaccination and CD4 T cells after COVID-19. TCRdb re-analysed the PCR reads in MiXCR, keeping a single row per CDR3 protein. The table has 15,000 to 20,000 distinct CDR3 sequences, roughly two fifths seen once. These TCRs are of unknown antigen specificity. Sample: CD4+ T cells from blood, cultured in vitro. The receptors originated from a human donor who had recovered from COVID-19. Both conserved end residues are part of each CDR3. The D gene is left open where the match is weak. Size tells how often a clone was seen (once, few, many) or the class of an expanded clone, and some rows leave it out.

J gene: TRBJ1-2; clone size: .; D gene: .; V gene: TRBV15; CDR3 DNA: TGTGCCACCAGCAGAGAACTCGGACAGACTTATGGCTACACCTTC; CDR3 protein: CATSRELGQTYGYTF
J gene: TRBJ1-5; clone size: .; D gene: .; V gene: TRBV28; CDR3 DNA: TGTGCCAGCAGTTTTTGGGCAGCGACACTCAATCAGCCCCAGCATTTT; CDR3 protein: CASSFWAATLNQPQHF
J gene: TRBJ2-5; clone size: .; D gene: .; V gene: TRBV20-1; CDR3 DNA: TGCAGTGCTAAAAGGGACCTGTACCAAGAGACCCAGTACTTC; CDR3 protein: CSAKRDLYQETQYF
J gene: TRBJ2-3; clone size: .; D gene: .; V gene: TRBV11-3; CDR3 DNA: TGTGCCAGCAGCTTAGGGGCAGGGGCGCCCACTAGCACAGATACGCAGTATTTT; CDR3 protein: CASSLGAGAPTSTDTQYF
J gene: TRBJ2-2; clone size: .; D gene: .; V gene: TRBV24-1; CDR3 DNA: TGTGCCACCGCCGGGCATAGGTCGCGGACCGGGGAGCTGTTTTTT; CDR3 protein: CATAGHRSRTGELFF
J gene: TRBJ2-5; clone size: once; D gene: .; V gene: TRBV7-2; CDR3 DNA: TGTGCCAGCAGCTTAAACGGCGCGAGAGAGACCCAGTACTTC; CDR3 protein: CASSLNGARETQYF
J gene: TRBJ2-2; clone size: few; D gene: .; V gene: TRBV7-8; CDR3 DNA: TGTGCCAGCAGCTCCGTACGACAGACAGACCGCACCGGGGAGCTGTTTTTT; CDR3 protein: CASSSVRQTDRTGELFF
J gene: TRBJ2-3; clone size: few; D gene: .; V gene: TRBV19; CDR3 DNA: TGTGCCAGTAGTCGCGGACAGGGGACTAGCGTTATAGATACGCAGTATTTT; CDR3 protein: CASSRGQGTSVIDTQYF
J gene: TRBJ1-2; clone size: .; D gene: .; V gene: TRBV12-3/TRBV12-4; CDR3 DNA: TGTGCCAGCACCCCCGTTGGACTTTTGGCTCGTGGCTACACCTTC; CDR3 protein: CASTPVGLLARGYTF
J gene: TRBJ2-7; clone size: .; D gene: .; V gene: TRBV28; CDR3 DNA: TGTGCCAGCAGTTCCAGGATCTACGAGCAGTACTTC; CDR3 protein: CASSSRIYEQYF
J gene: TRBJ1-2; clone size: .; D gene: .; V gene: TRBV20-1; CDR3 DNA: TGCAGTGCTAGAGTGGATAAGTTCTCGGGCACTAACTATGGCTACACCTTC; CDR3 protein: CSARVDKFSGTNYGYTF
J gene: TRBJ2-3; clone size: .; D gene: TRBD2; V gene: TRBV11-3; CDR3 DNA: TGTGCCAGCAGCTCGGGGGGGAGCACAGATACGCAGTATTTT; CDR3 protein: CASSSGGSTDTQYF
J gene: TRBJ2-3; clone size: once; D gene: .; V gene: TRBV11-2; CDR3 DNA: TGTGCCAGCAGCTTAGGGGCCACAGATACGCAGTATTTT; CDR3 protein: CASSLGATDTQYF
J gene: TRBJ2-5; clone size: .; D gene: TRBD2; V gene: TRBV11-2; CDR3 DNA: TGTGCCAGCAGCCCTAGACTAGCTGGAGAGACCCAGTACTTC; CDR3 protein: CASSPRLAGETQYF
J gene: TRBJ2-7; clone size: .; D gene: TRBD1; V gene: TRBV10-2; CDR3 DNA: TGCGCCAGCAACCCGGGACAGGGGGCGTTCTACGAGCAGTACTTC; CDR3 protein: CASNPGQGAFYEQYF
J gene: TRBJ1-1; clone size: .; D gene: .; V gene: TRBV14; CDR3 DNA: TGTGCCAGCAGCTATAATCCCCCGATTCGGGACACTGAAGCTTTCTTT; CDR3 protein: CASSYNPPIRDTEAFF
J gene: TRBJ2-5; clone size: .; D gene: .; V gene: TRBV29-1; CDR3 DNA: TGCAGCGCCGTTTCAGCAGAAGAGACCCAGTACTTC; CDR3 protein: CSAVSAEETQYF
J gene: TRBJ1-2; clone size: .; D gene: TRBD1; V gene: TRBV3-1; CDR3 DNA: TGTGCCAGCAGCCAATCGACAGGGAAACCTAGCACCTTC; CDR3 protein: CASSQSTGKPSTF
J gene: TRBJ1-3; clone size: .; D gene: .; V gene: TRBV28; CDR3 DNA: TGTGCCAGCCGTAGTTGGGGTCAGCATGGAAACACCATATATTTT; CDR3 protein: CASRSWGQHGNTIYF
J gene: TRBJ1-6; clone size: .; D gene: .; V gene: TRBV12-3/TRBV12-4; CDR3 DNA: TGTGCCAGCAACTATGCCGCCAGGACCCTTTCCAATTCACCCCTCCACTTT; CDR3 protein: CASNYAARTLSNSPLHF
J gene: TRBJ2-7; clone size: .; D gene: TRBD1; V gene: TRBV11-2; CDR3 DNA: TGTGCCAGCAGCACGGACAGGCCGGGTCCCTCCTACGAGCAGTACTTC; CDR3 protein: CASSTDRPGPSYEQYF
J gene: TRBJ2-3; clone size: few; D gene: .; V gene: TRBV19; CDR3 DNA: TGTGCCAGTAGTATGGCTGACCGGACGTGGGGTACAGATACGCAGTATTTT; CDR3 protein: CASSMADRTWGTDTQYF
J gene: TRBJ2-7; clone size: few; D gene: .; V gene: TRBV27; CDR3 DNA: TGTGCCAGCAGCTCACATACAGGGTTCGTGCAGTACTTC; CDR3 protein: CASSSHTGFVQYF
J gene: TRBJ2-1; clone size: once; D gene: TRBD2; V gene: TRBV20-1; CDR3 DNA: TGCAGTGCACTCGGTCTAGCGGGGACCAATGAGCAGTTCTTC; CDR3 protein: CSALGLAGTNEQFF
J gene: TRBJ2-7; clone size: .; D gene: TRBD2; V gene: TRBV25-1; CDR3 DNA: TGTGCCAACCAAGCGGGAGGGGTGGAGCAGTACTTC; CDR3 protein: CANQAGGVEQYF
J gene: TRBJ1-6; clone size: .; D gene: .; V gene: TRBV7-9; CDR3 DNA: TGTGCCAGCAGTTTTACAGGGAATTCACCCCTCCACTTT; CDR3 protein: CASSFTGNSPLHF
J gene: TRBJ1-2; clone size: few; D gene: TRBD1; V gene: TRBV5-1; CDR3 DNA: TGCGCCAGCAGCTTAGGACAGGGGGAGGGCTACACCTTC; CDR3 protein: CASSLGQGEGYTF
J gene: TRBJ1-3; clone size: .; D gene: TRBD1; V gene: TRBV6-5; CDR3 DNA: TGTGCCAGCAGTTACGCTGGACAGGGCAACGGAAACACCATATATTTT; CDR3 protein: CASSYAGQGNGNTIYF
J gene: TRBJ1-2; clone size: few; D gene: TRBD1; V gene: TRBV7-6; CDR3 DNA: TGTGCCAGCAGCTTAGGGGACAGTCCTAACTATGGCTACACCTTC; CDR3 protein: CASSLGDSPNYGYTF
J gene: TRBJ1-5; clone size: .; D gene: .; V gene: TRBV14; CDR3 DNA: TGTGCCAGCAGCCAACCCCATGAGATTCAGGAATTTAGCAATCAGCCCCAGCATTTT; CDR3 protein: CASSQPHEIQEFSNQPQHF
J gene: TRBJ1-2; clone size: .; D gene: .; V gene: TRBV30; CDR3 DNA: TGTGCCTGGACTAGGACCTATGGCTACACCTTC; CDR3 protein: CAWTRTYGYTF
J gene: TRBJ1-5; clone size: few; D gene: .; V gene: TRBV7-8; CDR3 DNA: TGTGCCAGCAGCCCCGACAGAGGGGATGTAAGCAATCAGCCCCAGCATTTT; CDR3 protein: CASSPDRGDVSNQPQHF
J gene: TRBJ2-7; clone size: few; D gene: .; V gene: TRBV6-1; CDR3 DNA: TGTGCCAGCAGGGCCAGAGGGGGTTACGACGAGCAGTACTTC; CDR3 protein: CASRARGGYDEQYF
J gene: TRBJ2-3; clone size: .; D gene: .; V gene: TRBV9; CDR3 DNA: TGTGCCAGCAGCGTAGCCGGGAGTAGGGCAGATACGCAGTATTTT; CDR3 protein: CASSVAGSRADTQYF
J gene: TRBJ1-3; clone size: .; D gene: .; V gene: TRBV2; CDR3 DNA: TGTGCCAGCAGTGAAACCCGATTCCGGGTGGCTGGAAACACCATATATTTT; CDR3 protein: CASSETRFRVAGNTIYF
J gene: TRBJ1-3; clone size: .; D gene: .; V gene: TRBV7-2; CDR3 DNA: TGTGCCAGCAGCTTATCCAGGGACGGAAGCACCATATATTTT; CDR3 protein: CASSLSRDGSTIYF
J gene: TRBJ1-5; clone size: .; D gene: TRBD1; V gene: TRBV7-9; CDR3 DNA: TGTGCCAGCAGCGCGCCTTCGGGACAGGGGCATCAGCCCCAGCATTTT; CDR3 protein: CASSAPSGQGHQPQHF
J gene: TRBJ1-5; clone size: .; D gene: .; V gene: TRBV28; CDR3 DNA: TGTGCCAGCAAAGGGGGTCGGAGCAATCAGCCCCAGCATTTT; CDR3 protein: CASKGGRSNQPQHF
J gene: TRBJ1-4; clone size: few; D gene: .; V gene: TRBV24-1; CDR3 DNA: TGTGCCACCAGTGATCCGAATGAAAAACTGTTTTTT; CDR3 protein: CATSDPNEKLFF
J gene: TRBJ1-5; clone size: once; D gene: .; V gene: TRBV4-1; CDR3 DNA: TGCGCCAGCAGCCAAGGGGCGGCAGGACGGGACAATCAGCCCCAGCATTTT; CDR3 protein: CASSQGAAGRDNQPQHF
J gene: TRBJ2-1; clone size: .; D gene: TRBD2; V gene: TRBV6-1; CDR3 DNA: TGTGCCAGCAGAACAACTAGCGAGACTTCTGATGAGCAGTTCTTC; CDR3 protein: CASRTTSETSDEQFF
J gene: TRBJ1-5; clone size: .; D gene: TRBD1; V gene: TRBV19; CDR3 DNA: TGTGCCAGTAGTGTGACCGGGACAGTCAATCAGCCCCAGCATTTT; CDR3 protein: CASSVTGTVNQPQHF
J gene: TRBJ2-5; clone size: .; D gene: .; V gene: TRBV20-1; CDR3 DNA: TGCAGTGCTAGTTGGGTTTCAGAGACCCAGTACTTC; CDR3 protein: CSASWVSETQYF
J gene: TRBJ2-3; clone size: .; D gene: .; V gene: TRBV20-1; CDR3 DNA: TGCAGTGCTAGCGGGGGAATTAAAATCACAGATACGCAGTATTTT; CDR3 protein: CSASGGIKITDTQYF
J gene: TRBJ2-1; clone size: few; D gene: TRBD2; V gene: TRBV20-1; CDR3 DNA: TGCAGTGCTAGATTACAACCCCAGAGCGGGAGGGCTTTAGCCTACAATGAGCAGTTCTTC; CDR3 protein: CSARLQPQSGRALAYNEQFF
J gene: TRBJ2-1; clone size: .; D gene: TRBD2; V gene: TRBV6-1; CDR3 DNA: TGTGCCAGCAGTAGTCCGGGACTAGTCGGCAATGAGCAGTTCTTC; CDR3 protein: CASSSPGLVGNEQFF
J gene: TRBJ1-1; clone size: .; D gene: TRBD1; V gene: TRBV2; CDR3 DNA: TGTGCCAGCAGCTTTACAGGGGGGAACACTGAAGCTTTCTTT; CDR3 protein: CASSFTGGNTEAFF
J gene: TRBJ2-7; clone size: .; D gene: .; V gene: TRBV6-1; CDR3 DNA: TGTGCCAGCATGGTATCGGCAGCCGCCTACGAGCAGTACTTC; CDR3 protein: CASMVSAAAYEQYF
J gene: TRBJ2-3; clone size: few; D gene: .; V gene: TRBV20-1; CDR3 DNA: TGCAGTGCTAGAGATAGGGACGGCACAGATACGCAGTATTTT; CDR3 protein: CSARDRDGTDTQYF
J gene: TRBJ2-7; clone size: few; D gene: TRBD2; V gene: TRBV28; CDR3 DNA: TGTGCCATCGCGAGCGGGGGGTCTAACTACGAGCAGTACTTC; CDR3 protein: CAIASGGSNYEQYF
J gene: TRBJ1-1; clone size: .; D gene: .; V gene: TRBV19; CDR3 DNA: TGTGCCAGTAGTACCGACAGTAACACTGAAGCTTTCTTT; CDR3 protein: CASSTDSNTEAFF
J gene: TRBJ2-7; clone size: .; D gene: .; V gene: TRBV28; CDR3 DNA: TGTGCCAGCACCGACACAAACGAGCAGTACTTC; CDR3 protein: CASTDTNEQYF
J gene: TRBJ1-4; clone size: .; D gene: .; V gene: TRBV18; CDR3 DNA: TGTGCCAGCTCCGGTGGACAGACCAGCCTAGGCGTTTTT; CDR3 protein: CASSGGQTSLGVF
J gene: TRBJ2-2; clone size: .; D gene: .; V gene: TRBV20-1; CDR3 DNA: TGCAGTGCTAGACAGGGAGGTGCGGGGGAGCTGTTTTTT; CDR3 protein: CSARQGGAGELFF
J gene: TRBJ1-3; clone size: .; D gene: .; V gene: TRBV28; CDR3 DNA: TGTGCCAGCAGTTCTGCGCCGGACTCTGGAAACACCATATATTTT; CDR3 protein: CASSSAPDSGNTIYF
J gene: TRBJ2-2; clone size: few; D gene: .; V gene: TRBV7-9; CDR3 DNA: TGTGCCAGCAGCTTAGTCGCAGGGCCCAACACCGGGGAGCTGTTTTTT; CDR3 protein: CASSLVAGPNTGELFF
J gene: TRBJ2-3; clone size: .; D gene: TRBD2; V gene: TRBV11-2; CDR3 DNA: TGTGCCAGCAGCCGAGGGACTAGCGGGGGGGTGGGCACAGATACGCAGTATTTT; CDR3 protein: CASSRGTSGGVGTDTQYF
J gene: TRBJ2-7; clone size: .; D gene: .; V gene: TRBV12-3/TRBV12-4; CDR3 DNA: TGTGCCAGCAGTTTGGATCAGGGGGGGACCTCTACCTACGAGCAGTACTTC; CDR3 protein: CASSLDQGGTSTYEQYF
J gene: TRBJ1-1; clone size: .; D gene: .; V gene: TRBV7-9; CDR3 DNA: TGTGCCAGCAGCTTATCGACAGGAGCCGCGGCTTTCTTT; CDR3 protein: CASSLSTGAAAFF